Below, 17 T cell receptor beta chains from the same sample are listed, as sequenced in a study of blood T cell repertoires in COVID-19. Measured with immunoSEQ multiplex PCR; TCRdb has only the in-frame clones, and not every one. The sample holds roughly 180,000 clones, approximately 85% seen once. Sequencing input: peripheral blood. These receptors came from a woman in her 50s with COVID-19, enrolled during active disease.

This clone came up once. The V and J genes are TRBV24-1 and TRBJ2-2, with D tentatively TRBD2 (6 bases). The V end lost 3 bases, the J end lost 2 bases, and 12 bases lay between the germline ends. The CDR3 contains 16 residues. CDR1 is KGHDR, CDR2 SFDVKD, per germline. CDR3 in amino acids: CATSDQDSGNTGELFF. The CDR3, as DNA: TGTGCCACCAGTGATCAAGATAGCGGAAACACCGGGGAGCTGTTTTTT.

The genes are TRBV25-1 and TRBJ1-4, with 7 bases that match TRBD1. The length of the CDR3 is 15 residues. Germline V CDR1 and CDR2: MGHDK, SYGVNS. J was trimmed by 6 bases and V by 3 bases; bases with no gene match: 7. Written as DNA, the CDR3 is TGTGCCAGCAGTGACCCGACAGGGTATTATGAAAAACTGTTTTTT. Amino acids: CASSDPTGYYEKLFF.

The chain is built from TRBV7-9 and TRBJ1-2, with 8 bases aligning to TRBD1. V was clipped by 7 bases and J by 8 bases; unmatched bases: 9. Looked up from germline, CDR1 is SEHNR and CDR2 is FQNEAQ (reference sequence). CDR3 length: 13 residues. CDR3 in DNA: TGTGCCAGCACCACACAGGGGGGACAGGGCTACACCTTC. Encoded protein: CASTTQGGQGYTF.

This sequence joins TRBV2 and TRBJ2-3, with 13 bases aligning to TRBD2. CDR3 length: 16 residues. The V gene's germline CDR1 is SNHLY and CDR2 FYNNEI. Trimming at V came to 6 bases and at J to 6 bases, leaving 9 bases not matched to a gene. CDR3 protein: CASSPLAGGPGDTQYF. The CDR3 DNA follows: TGTGCCAGCAGCCCACTAGCGGGGGGGCCGGGTGATACGCAGTATTTT.

CDR3 coding DNA: TGTGCCAGCAGCTTGGGGGGGACTTTCACTGAAGCTTTCTTT. It codes for CASSLGGTFTEAFF. This rearrangement joins TRBV7-6 to TRBJ1-1, with D possibly matching TRBD1 (5 bases). V lost 3 bases and J 4 bases, leaving 12 bases between the germline ends. The CDR3 has 14 residues. Germline values: CDR1 SGHVS, CDR2 FNYEAQ.

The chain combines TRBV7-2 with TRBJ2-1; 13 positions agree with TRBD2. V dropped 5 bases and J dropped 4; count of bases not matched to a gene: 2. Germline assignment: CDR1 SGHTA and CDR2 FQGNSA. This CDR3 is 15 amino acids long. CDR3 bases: TGTGCCAGCAGCCCGACTAGCGGGGGGTACAATGAGCAGTTCTTC. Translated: CASSPTSGGYNEQFF.

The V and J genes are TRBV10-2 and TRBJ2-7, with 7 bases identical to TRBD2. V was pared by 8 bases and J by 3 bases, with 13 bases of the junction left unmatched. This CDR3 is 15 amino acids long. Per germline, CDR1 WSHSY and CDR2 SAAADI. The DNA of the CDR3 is TGCGCCAGCCGATCCGGCGGGGGAACGGGCTACGAGCAGTACTTC. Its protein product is CASRSGGGTGYEQYF.

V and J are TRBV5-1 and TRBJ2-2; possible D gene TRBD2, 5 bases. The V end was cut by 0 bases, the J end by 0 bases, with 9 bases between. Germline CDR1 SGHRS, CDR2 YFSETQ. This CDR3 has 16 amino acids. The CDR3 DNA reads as TGCGCCAGCAGCTTGGTCCCGGGGACGAACACCGGGGAGCTGTTTTTT. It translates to CASSLVPGTNTGELFF.

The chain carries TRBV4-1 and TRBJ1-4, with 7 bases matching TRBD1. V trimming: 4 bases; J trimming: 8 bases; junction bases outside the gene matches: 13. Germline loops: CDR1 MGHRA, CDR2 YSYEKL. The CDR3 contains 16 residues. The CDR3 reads CASSLPQGDLREKLFF. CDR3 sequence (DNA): TGCGCCAGCAGCCTCCCGCAGGGGGACCTCCGGGAAAAACTGTTTTTT.

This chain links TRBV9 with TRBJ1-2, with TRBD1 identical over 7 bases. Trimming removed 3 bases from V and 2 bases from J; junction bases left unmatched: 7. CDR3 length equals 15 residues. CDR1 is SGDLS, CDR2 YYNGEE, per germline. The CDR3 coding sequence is TGTGCCAGCAGCGGGGAAGGACAGGAAAACTATGGCTACACCTTC. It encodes CASSGEGQENYGYTF. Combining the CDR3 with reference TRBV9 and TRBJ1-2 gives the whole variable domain DSGVTQTPKHLITATGQRVTLRCSPRSGDLSVYWYQQSLDQGLQFLIQYYNGEERAKGNILERFSAQQFPDLHSELNLSSLELGDSALYFCASSGEGQENYGYTFGSGTRLTVV.

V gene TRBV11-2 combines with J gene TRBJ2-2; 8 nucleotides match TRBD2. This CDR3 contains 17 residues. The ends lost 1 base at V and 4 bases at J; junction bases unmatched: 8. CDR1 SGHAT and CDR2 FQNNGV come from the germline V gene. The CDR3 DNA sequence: TGTGCCAGCAGCTTAGCTCCGGGACTAGAGGGCACCGGGGAGCTGTTTTTT. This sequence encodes CASSLAPGLEGTGELFF.

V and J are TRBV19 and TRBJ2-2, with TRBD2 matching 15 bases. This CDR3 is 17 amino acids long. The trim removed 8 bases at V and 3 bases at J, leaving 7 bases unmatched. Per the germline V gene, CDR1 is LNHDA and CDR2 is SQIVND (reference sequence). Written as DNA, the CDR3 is TGTGCCAGTGGAGAGGGACTAGCGGGGGGTTACACCGGGGAGCTGTTTTTT. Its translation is CASGEGLAGGYTGELFF.

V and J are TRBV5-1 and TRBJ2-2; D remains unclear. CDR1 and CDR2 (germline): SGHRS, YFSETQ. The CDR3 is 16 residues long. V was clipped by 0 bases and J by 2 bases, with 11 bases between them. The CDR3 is CASSLGANPNTGELFF. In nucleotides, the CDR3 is TGCGCCAGCAGCTTGGGAGCCAACCCCAACACCGGGGAGCTGTTTTTT.

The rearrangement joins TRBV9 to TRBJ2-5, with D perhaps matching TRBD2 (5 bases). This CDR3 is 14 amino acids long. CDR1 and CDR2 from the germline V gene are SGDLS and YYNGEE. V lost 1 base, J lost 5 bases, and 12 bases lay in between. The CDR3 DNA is TGTGCCAGCAGCGTAAGACTATCTCCGGAGACCCAGTACTTC. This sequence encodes CASSVRLSPETQYF. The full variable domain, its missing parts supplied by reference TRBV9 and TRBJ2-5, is DSGVTQTPKHLITATGQRVTLRCSPRSGDLSVYWYQQSLDQGLQFLIQYYNGEERAKGNILERFSAQQFPDLHSELNLSSLELGDSALYFCASSVRLSPETQYFGPGTRLLVL.

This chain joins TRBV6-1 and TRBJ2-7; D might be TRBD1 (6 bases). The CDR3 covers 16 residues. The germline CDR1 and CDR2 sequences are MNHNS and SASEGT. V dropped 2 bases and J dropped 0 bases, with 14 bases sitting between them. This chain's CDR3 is CASSETGSRSSYEQYF. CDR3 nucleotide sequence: TGTGCCAGCAGTGAAACAGGGAGTCGCTCCTCCTACGAGCAGTACTTC.

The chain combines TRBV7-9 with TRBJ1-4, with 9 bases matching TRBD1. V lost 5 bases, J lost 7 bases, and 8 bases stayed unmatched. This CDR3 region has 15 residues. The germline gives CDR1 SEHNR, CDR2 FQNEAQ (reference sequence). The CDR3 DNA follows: TGTGCCAGCAGCCCGCCGGGACAGGGAGCTGAAAAACTGTTTTTT. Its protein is CASSPPGQGAEKLFF.

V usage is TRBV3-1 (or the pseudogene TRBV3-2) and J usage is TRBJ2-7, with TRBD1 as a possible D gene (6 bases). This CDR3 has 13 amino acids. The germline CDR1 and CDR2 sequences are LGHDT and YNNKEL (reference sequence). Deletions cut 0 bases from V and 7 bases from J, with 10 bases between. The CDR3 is CASSQEGGWEQYF. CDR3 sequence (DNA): TGTGCCAGCAGCCAAGAAGGGGGTTGGGAGCAGTACTTC.